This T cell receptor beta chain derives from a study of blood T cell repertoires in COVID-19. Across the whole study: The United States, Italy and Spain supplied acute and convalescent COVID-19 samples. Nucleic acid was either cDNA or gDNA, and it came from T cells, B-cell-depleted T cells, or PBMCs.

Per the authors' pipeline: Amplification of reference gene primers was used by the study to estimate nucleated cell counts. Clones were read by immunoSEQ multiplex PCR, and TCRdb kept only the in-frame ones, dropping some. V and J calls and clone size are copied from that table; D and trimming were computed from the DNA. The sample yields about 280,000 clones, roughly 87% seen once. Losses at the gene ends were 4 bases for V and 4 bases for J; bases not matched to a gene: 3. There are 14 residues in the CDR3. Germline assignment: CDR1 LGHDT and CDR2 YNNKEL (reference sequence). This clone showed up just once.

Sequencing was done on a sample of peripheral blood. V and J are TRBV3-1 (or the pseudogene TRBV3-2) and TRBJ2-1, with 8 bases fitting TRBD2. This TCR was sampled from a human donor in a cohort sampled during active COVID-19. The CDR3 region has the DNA TGTGCCAGCAGCCGACTAGCGCGGTACAATGAGCAGTTCTTC. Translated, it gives CASSRLARYNEQFF.